This T cell receptor (beta chain) was documented in a study of beta chain features in type 1 diabetes. With 0 bases removed from V and 5 bases from J, the gap between germline ends came to 11 bases. Germline assignment: CDR1 SGHRS and CDR2 YFSETQ. This CDR3 has 15 amino acids. The study reverse transcribed the entire isolated RNA, so it sequenced expressed TCRB transcripts. The data were produced by immunoSEQ multiplex PCR, yet TCRdb's version contains in-frame clones alone and is incomplete. The table shows hundreds of thousands of clones, with around a sixth occurring only once. The sequence was obtained from a man younger than 35 in good health. What was sequenced was naive CD4+ T cells from blood. The chain links TRBV5-1 to TRBJ2-2; a possible D gene is TRBD2 (6 bases). CDR3 residues: CASSLEPGDTGELFF. CDR3 in DNA: TGCGCCAGCAGCTTGGAACCGGGGGATACCGGGGAGCTGTTTTTT.